One T cell receptor beta chain is described in this entry. No antigen is known for it. Per-base qualities were not stored, and no clone one base away is much larger. This specimen belongs to a study of cytomegalovirus exposure and HLA in healthy donors (dated by TCRdb to 2016 to 2017). About the full investigation: According to a later analysis, the 120 or so validation repertoires were produced on the same platform as the approximately 690 repertoires of the first cohort. The study aimed to test whether cataloging public T cell receptors could reveal signatures of past pathogen exposure. Along with the approximately 700-subject first cohort, a separate validation cohort of over 90 different subjects was used. The study combined high-throughput TCR immunosequencing, statistical association of individual TCRs with disease status, and machine learning to predict cytomegalovirus infection status.

CDR1 and CDR2, looked up from the germline V gene (reference sequence), are SGHNT and YYREEE. Including cysteine and phenylalanine, the CDR3 has 14 amino acids. Here the CDR3 DNA is all that survives: 42 bases in frame from base 1. Trimmed from V: 0 bases; trimmed from J: 2 bases; junction bases lacking a gene match: 1. Libraries came from the immunoSEQ multiplex PCR assay. Concerning the study's data processing: A statistical classification framework was developed to diagnose cytomegalovirus status using the catalog of TCR beta chain sequences. The source is immuneACCESS, and TCRdb retained only in-frame sequences with V and J called. Part of the clones is not carried over; for the studies checked, unresolved V genes explain less than half of this, and the remainder is unexplained. The V and J calls and the clone size are those of that table, but D and trimming were determined from the DNA. The sample includes more than 110,000 clones, with 86% observed a single time. The leading ten clones occupy about 2.8% of the sample.

Paper-wide results and their limitations: A later analysis had no HLA typing for the validation cohort, so co-occurrence there was scored across all 110 or so repertoires. A total of roughly 160 TCR beta chains were listed by the study as associated with cytomegalovirus. According to the authors, the approach could potentially be generalized to other disease states and immunological phenotypes. Most TCR sequences were seen in very few donors, while some public TCRs were found in many individuals. The classifier was reported to diagnose cytomegalovirus status with high specificity and sensitivity in both the original cohort and the validation cohort. A later analysis found that TCRs clustered in the first cohort also tended to co-occur in the 110 or so validation repertoires, with approximately 95% of cluster scores above 0. In vitro tests confirmed that three of the cytomegalovirus-associated TCR beta chains recognize cytomegalovirus antigens.

Donors formed part of the validation cohort, which comprised 95 to 150 subjects and was distinct from the first cohort of 666 subjects. The source of this sequence is a man between 18 and 29 years old in good health and CMV-seronegative. Sequenced material: PBMCs. The sequence joins TRBV5-4 to TRBJ2-5; TRBD1 agrees with 7 junctional bases. The encoded CDR3 is CASSLEGAQETQYF. In nucleotide form, the sequence is TGTGCCAGCAGCTTGGAGGGGGCTCAAGAGACCCAGTACTTC.